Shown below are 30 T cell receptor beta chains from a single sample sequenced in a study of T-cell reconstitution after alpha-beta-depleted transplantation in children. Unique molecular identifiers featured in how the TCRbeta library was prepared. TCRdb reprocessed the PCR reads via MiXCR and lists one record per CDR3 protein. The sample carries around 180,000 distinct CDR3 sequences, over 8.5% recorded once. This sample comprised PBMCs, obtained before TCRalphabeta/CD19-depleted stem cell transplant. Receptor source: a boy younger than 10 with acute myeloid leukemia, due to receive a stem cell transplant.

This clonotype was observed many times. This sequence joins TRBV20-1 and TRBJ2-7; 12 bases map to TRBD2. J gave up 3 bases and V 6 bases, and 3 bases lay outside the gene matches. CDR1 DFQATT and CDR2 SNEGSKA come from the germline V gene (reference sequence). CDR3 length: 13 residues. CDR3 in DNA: TGCAGTGCGCCGACTAGCGGGAGCTACGAGCAGTACTTC. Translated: CSAPTSGSYEQYF.

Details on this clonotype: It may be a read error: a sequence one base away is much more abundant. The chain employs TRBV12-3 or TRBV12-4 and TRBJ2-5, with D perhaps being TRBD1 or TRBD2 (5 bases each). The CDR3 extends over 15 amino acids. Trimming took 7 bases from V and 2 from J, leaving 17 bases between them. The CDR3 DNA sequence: TGTGCCAGCAATTTTGGGGACCACTATCAAGAGACCCAGTACTTC. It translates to CASNFGDHYQETQYF.

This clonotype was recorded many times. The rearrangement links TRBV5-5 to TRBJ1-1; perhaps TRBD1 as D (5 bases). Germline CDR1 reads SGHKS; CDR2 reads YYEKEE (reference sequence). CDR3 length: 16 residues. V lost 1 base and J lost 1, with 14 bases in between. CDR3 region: CASSLLWGTQNTEAFF. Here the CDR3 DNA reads TGTGCCAGCAGCTTGTTATGGGGGACGCAGAACACTGAAGCTTTCTTT.

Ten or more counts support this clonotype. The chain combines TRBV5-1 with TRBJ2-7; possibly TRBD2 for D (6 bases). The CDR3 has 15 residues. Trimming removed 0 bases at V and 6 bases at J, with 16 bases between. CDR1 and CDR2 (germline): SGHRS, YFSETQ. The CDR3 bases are TGCGCCAGCAGCTTGGTGGGGCGGGAAACGAGCGAGCAGTACTTC. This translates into CASSLVGRETSEQYF.

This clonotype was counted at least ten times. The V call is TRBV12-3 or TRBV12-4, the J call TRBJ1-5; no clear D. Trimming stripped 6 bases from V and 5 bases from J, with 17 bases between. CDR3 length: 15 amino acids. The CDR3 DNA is TGTGCCAGCAGCCTTTTCCAAAGCGTTGATCAGCCCCAGCATTTT. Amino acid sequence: CASSLFQSVDQPQHF.

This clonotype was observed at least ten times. The CDR3 DNA sequence: TGTGCCAGCAGCCAAGGGGGCAGGGGAATTCCCAGAGGGTCGGGCGCTTTCTTT. This gives the protein CASSQGGRGIPRGSGAFF. The chain joins TRBV3-1 to TRBJ1-1; perhaps TRBD1 as D (6 bases). There are 18 residues in the CDR3. Trimming took off 1 base at V and 11 bases at J, with 29 bases between the two ends. The germline gives CDR1 LGHDT, CDR2 YNNKEL (reference sequence).

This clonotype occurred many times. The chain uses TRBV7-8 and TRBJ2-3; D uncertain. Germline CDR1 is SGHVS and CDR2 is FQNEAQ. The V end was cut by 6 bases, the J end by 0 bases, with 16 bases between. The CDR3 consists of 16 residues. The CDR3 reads CASRHNPWASTDTQYF. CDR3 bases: TGTGCCAGCAGACATAACCCCTGGGCTAGCACAGATACGCAGTATTTT.

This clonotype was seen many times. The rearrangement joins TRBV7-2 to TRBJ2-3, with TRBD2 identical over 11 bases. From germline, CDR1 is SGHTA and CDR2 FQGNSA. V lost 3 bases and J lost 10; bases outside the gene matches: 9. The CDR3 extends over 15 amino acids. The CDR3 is CASSLSSGGFRAQYF. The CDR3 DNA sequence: TGTGCCAGCAGCTTGTCTAGCGGGGGGTTCCGCGCGCAGTATTTT.

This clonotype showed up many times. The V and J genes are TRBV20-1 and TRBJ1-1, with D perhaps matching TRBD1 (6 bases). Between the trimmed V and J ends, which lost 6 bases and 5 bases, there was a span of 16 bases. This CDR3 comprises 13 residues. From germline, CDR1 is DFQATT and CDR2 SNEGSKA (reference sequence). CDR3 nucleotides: TGCAGTGCCCCTCACAGGGCAGGAACTGAAGCTTTCTTT. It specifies CSAPHRAGTEAFF.

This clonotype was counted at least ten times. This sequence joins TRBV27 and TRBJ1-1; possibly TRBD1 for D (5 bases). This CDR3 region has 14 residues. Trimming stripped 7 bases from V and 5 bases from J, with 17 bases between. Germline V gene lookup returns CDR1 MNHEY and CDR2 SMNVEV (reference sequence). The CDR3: CASKPGPRPTEAFF. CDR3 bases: TGTGCCAGCAAGCCGGGACCCCGCCCGACTGAAGCTTTCTTT.

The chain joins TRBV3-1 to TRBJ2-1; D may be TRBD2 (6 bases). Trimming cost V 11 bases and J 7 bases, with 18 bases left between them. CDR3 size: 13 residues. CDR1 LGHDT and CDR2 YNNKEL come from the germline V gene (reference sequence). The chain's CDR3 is CASSTGVWNEQFF. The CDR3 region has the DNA TGTGCCTCCTCCACGGGGGTTTGGAATGAGCAGTTCTTC.

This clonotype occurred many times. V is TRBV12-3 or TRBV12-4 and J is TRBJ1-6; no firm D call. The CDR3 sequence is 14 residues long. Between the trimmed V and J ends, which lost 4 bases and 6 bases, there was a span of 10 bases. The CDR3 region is CASSSTDFNSPLHF. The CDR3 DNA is TGTGCCAGCAGTTCCACTGACTTTAATTCACCCCTCCACTTT.

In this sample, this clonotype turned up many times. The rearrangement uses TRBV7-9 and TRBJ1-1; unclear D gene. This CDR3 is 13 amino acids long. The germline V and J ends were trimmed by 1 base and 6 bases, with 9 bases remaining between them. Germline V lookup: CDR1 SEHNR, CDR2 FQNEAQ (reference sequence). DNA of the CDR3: TGTGCCAGCAGCTTAGAAGGGTACGCTGAAGCTTTCTTT. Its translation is CASSLEGYAEAFF.

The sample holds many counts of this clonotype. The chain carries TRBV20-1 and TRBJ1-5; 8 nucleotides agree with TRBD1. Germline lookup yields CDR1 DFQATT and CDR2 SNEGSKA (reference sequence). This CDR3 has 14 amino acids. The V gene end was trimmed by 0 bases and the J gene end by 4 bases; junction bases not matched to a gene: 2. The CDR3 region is CSARDWTGNQPQHF. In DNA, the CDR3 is TGCAGTGCTAGAGATTGGACAGGGAATCAGCCCCAGCATTTT.

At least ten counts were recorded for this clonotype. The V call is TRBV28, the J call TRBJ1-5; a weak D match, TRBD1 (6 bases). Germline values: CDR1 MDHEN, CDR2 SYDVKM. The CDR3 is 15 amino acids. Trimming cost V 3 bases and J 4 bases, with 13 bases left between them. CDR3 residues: CASSFGGTGNQPQHF. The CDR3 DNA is TGTGCCAGCAGTTTTGGGGGAACAGGGAATCAGCCCCAGCATTTT.

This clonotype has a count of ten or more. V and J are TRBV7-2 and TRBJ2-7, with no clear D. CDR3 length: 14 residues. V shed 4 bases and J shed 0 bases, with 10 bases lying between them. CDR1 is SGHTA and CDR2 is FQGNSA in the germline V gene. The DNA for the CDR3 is TGTGCCAGCAGCTACCACGGTAGCTCCTACGAGCAGTACTTC. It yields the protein CASSYHGSSYEQYF.

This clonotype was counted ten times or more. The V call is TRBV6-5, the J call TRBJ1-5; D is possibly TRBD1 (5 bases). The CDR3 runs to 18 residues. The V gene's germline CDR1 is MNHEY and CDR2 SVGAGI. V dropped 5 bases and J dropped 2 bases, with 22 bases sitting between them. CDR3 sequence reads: CASSIPTGRILRNQPQHF. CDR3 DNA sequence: TGTGCCAGCAGTATCCCTACAGGTAGGATCCTCCGCAATCAGCCCCAGCATTTT.

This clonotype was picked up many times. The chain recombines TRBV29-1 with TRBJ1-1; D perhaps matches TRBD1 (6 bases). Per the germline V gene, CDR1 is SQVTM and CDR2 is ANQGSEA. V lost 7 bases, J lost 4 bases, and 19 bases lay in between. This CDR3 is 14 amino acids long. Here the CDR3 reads CSAGRQAEGTEAFF. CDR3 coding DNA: TGCAGCGCCGGTCGACAGGCGGAAGGCACTGAAGCTTTCTTT.

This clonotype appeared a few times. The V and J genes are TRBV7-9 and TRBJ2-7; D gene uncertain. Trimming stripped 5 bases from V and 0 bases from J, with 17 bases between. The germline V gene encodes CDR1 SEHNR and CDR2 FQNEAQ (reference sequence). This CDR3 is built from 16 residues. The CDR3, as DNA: TGTGCCAGCAGCCCCCGGACCACTAAGAGCTCCTACGAGCAGTACGTC. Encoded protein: CASSPRTTKSSYEQYV.

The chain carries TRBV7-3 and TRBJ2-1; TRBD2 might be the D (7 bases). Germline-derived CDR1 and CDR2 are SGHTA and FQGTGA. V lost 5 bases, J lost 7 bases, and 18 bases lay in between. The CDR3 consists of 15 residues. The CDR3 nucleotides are TGTGCCAGCAGCAAACAGGTGGGAGGGGGGAATGAGCAGTTCTTC. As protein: CASSKQVGGGNEQFF.

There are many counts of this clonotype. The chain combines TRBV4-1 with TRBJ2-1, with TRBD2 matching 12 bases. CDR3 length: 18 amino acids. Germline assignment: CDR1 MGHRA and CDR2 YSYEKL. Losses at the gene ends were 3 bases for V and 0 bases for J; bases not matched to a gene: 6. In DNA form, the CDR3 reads TGCGCCAGCAGCCAGCATACACTAGCGGGAGGCTCCTACAATGAGCAGTTCTTC. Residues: CASSQHTLAGGSYNEQFF.

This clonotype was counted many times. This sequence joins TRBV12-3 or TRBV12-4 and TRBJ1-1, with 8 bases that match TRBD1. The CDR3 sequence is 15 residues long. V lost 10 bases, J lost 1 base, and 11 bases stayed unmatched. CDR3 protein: CATGRTGYQNTEAFF. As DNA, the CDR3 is TGTGCCACAGGCCGGACAGGGTATCAGAACACTGAAGCTTTCTTT.

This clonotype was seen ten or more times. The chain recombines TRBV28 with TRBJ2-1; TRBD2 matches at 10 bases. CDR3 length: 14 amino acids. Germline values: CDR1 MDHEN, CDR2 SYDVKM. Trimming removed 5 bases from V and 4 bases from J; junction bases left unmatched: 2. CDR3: CASSLAGVYNEQFF. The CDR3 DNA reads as TGTGCCAGCAGTCTAGCGGGAGTTTACAATGAGCAGTTCTTC.

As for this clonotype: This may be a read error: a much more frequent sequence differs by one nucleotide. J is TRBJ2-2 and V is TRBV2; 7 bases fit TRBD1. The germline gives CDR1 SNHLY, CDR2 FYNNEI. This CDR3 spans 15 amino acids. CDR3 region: CASSEIGQATWELFF. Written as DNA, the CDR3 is TGTGCCAGCAGTGAAATCGGACAGGCCACCTGGGAGCTGTTTTTT.

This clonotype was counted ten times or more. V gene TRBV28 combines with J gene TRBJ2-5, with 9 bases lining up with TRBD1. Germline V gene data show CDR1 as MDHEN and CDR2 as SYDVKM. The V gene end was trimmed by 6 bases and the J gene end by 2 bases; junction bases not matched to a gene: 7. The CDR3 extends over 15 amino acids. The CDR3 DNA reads TGTGCCAGCAGCGAGGACAGGGGACTACAAGAGACCCAGTACTTC. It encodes CASSEDRGLQETQYF.

The CDR3 bases are TGCAGTGCCAGGACGCCCGGTCCCTACAATGAGCAGTTCTTC. Translating gives CSARTPGPYNEQFF. The chain is built from TRBV20-1 and TRBJ2-1, with unresolved D. With 6 bases removed from V and 2 bases from J, the gap between germline ends came to 14 bases. The germline CDR1 and CDR2 sequences are DFQATT and SNEGSKA (reference sequence). The CDR3 contains 14 residues.

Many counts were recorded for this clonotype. This chain's CDR3 is CSVPGQGLGQPQHF. CDR3 coding DNA: TGCAGCGTCCCGGGACAGGGGTTGGGTCAGCCCCAGCATTTT. This chain uses TRBV29-1 with TRBJ1-5, with 10 bases that match TRBD1. This CDR3 is 14 amino acids long. J lost 6 bases, V lost 6 bases, and 8 bases had no gene match. Per the germline V gene, CDR1 is SQVTM and CDR2 is ANQGSEA.

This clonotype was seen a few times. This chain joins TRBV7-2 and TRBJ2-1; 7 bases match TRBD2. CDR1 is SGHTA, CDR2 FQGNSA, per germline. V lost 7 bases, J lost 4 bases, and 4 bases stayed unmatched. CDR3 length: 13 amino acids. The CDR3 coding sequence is TGTGCCAGCACTTTGGGGGGGTACAATGAGCAGTTCTTC. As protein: CASTLGGYNEQFF.

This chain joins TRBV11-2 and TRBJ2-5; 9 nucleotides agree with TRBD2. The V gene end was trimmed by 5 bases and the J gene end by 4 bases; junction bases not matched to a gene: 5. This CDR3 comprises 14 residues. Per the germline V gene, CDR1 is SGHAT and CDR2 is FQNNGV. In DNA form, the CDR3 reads TGTGCCAGCAGCCCGGGACTAGCTGGAGAGACCCAGTACTTC. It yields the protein CASSPGLAGETQYF.

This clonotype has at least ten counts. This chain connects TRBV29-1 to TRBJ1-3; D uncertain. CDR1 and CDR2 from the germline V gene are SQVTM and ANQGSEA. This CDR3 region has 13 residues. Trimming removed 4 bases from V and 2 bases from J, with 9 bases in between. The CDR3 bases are TGCAGCGTTGCTGAGGGTGCTGGAAACACCATATATTTT. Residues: CSVAEGAGNTIYF.